These 32 T cell receptor beta chains came from one sample sequenced in a study of identical twins. MiXCR was run by TCRdb on the 5' RACE reads, yielding one entry per CDR3 protein. Of 150,000 or so distinct CDR3 sequences listed, under 4.5% were seen once; the top ten hold 7.5% to 8.5%. The specimen sequenced was memory T cells sorted from blood. Receptor source: a man younger than 30 in good health.

This clonotype was observed many times. This rearrangement joins TRBV2 to TRBJ2-7; D is ambiguous. Per the germline V gene, CDR1 is SNHLY and CDR2 is FYNNEI. With 5 bases removed from V and 2 bases from J, the gap between germline ends came to 10 bases. This CDR3 region has 13 residues. The CDR3 protein is CASSSAGAYEQYF. The CDR3 region has the DNA TGTGCCAGCAGTTCGGCAGGAGCCTACGAGCAGTACTTC.

This clonotype was counted at least ten times. The chain links TRBV29-1 to TRBJ2-4; tentative D call: TRBD1 (6 bases). Germline CDR1 and CDR2: SQVTM and ANQGSEA. V was pared by 4 bases and J by 1 base, with 14 bases between. CDR3 length: 15 amino acids. The CDR3 sequence: CSVATAGVAKNIQYF. CDR3 DNA: TGCAGCGTTGCTACGGCAGGGGTTGCCAAAAACATTCAGTACTTC.

In this sample, this clonotype turned up many times. The chain recombines TRBV20-1 with TRBJ1-2, with D uncertain. Germline CDR1 is DFQATT and CDR2 is SNEGSKA (reference sequence). Trimming took 1 base from V and 3 from J, leaving 21 bases between them. The CDR3 length is 17 residues. The CDR3 region is CSARVGVGLADDYGYTF. For the CDR3, the DNA is TGCAGTGCTAGAGTTGGTGTGGGGTTAGCTGACGACTATGGCTACACCTTC.

The chain's CDR3 is CASSLGRVVNTEAFF. DNA of the CDR3: TGTGCCAGCAGCTTAGGGAGGGTGGTGAACACTGAAGCTTTCTTT. The V call is TRBV11-3, the J call TRBJ1-1; D unresolved. The CDR3 spans 15 residues. CDR1 is SGHNT and CDR2 is YENEEA in the germline V gene. Deletions cut 1 base from V and 0 bases from J, with 9 bases between.

This clonotype was found many times. V and J are TRBV2 and TRBJ2-5; perhaps TRBD2 as D (6 bases). The germline V gene has CDR1 SNHLY and CDR2 FYNNEI. Trimming pared 6 bases from V and 4 bases from J, leaving 12 bases between. The CDR3 loop spans 13 amino acids. The CDR3 sequence: CASRTRGGETQYF. The CDR3 DNA reads as TGTGCCAGCAGGACTAGAGGTGGAGAGACCCAGTACTTC.

This clonotype was recorded many times. V usage is TRBV20-1 and J usage is TRBJ1-2; 12 nucleotides agree with TRBD1. V lost 1 base to trimming and J lost 3 bases; unmatched junction nucleotides: 3. CDR3 length: 15 amino acids. Germline V gene data show CDR1 as DFQATT and CDR2 as SNEGSKA (reference sequence). CDR3: CSARGGTGGYYGYTF. CDR3 nucleotide sequence: TGCAGTGCTAGAGGAGGGACAGGGGGCTACTATGGCTACACCTTC.

This clonotype was recorded many times. The gene calls are TRBV5-1 and TRBJ1-1; D ambiguous. This CDR3 is built from 14 residues. In germline, CDR1 is SGHRS, CDR2 YFSETQ. The ends were cut back, 0 bases at V and 1 base at J, with 7 bases in the middle. CDR3 sequence reads: CASSLEWQNTEAFF. The CDR3 coding sequence is TGCGCCAGCAGCTTGGAGTGGCAGAACACTGAAGCTTTCTTT.

This clonotype has a count of ten or more. The gene calls are TRBV7-3 and TRBJ2-1; 10 nucleotides line up with TRBD2. Germline loops: CDR1 SGHTA, CDR2 FQGTGA. The CDR3 consists of 15 residues. J was trimmed by 8 bases and V by 4 bases; bases with no gene match: 8. The chain's CDR3 is CASSSSGRASHEQFF. DNA of the CDR3: TGTGCCAGCAGCTCAAGCGGGAGGGCCAGTCATGAGCAGTTCTTC.

This clonotype was picked up many times. The chain employs TRBV20-1 and TRBJ2-3, with D possibly TRBD1 on 5 matching bases. The germline V and J ends were trimmed by 5 bases and 4 bases, with 19 bases remaining between them. CDR1 and CDR2 from the germline V gene are DFQATT and SNEGSKA (reference sequence). This CDR3 spans 15 amino acids. The chain's CDR3 is CSADGAPLSPDTQYF. The CDR3 bases are TGCAGTGCTGATGGGGCACCCCTGAGCCCAGATACGCAGTATTTT.

This clonotype has a count of ten or more. The chain is built from TRBV5-1 and TRBJ1-4; no definite D call. CDR3 size: 15 residues. Germline values: CDR1 SGHRS, CDR2 YFSETQ. V was cut by 6 bases and J by 4 bases, with 16 bases left in between. This CDR3 reads CASKGSVRVNEKLFF. The CDR3 DNA sequence: TGCGCCAGCAAAGGGTCGGTCCGGGTTAATGAAAAACTGTTTTTT.

This clonotype was detected many times. V is TRBV12-3 or TRBV12-4 and J is TRBJ2-1, with D perhaps matching TRBD2 (6 bases). The V end lost 4 bases, the J end lost 9 bases, and 13 bases lay between the germline ends. The CDR3 runs 13 residues. The chain's CDR3 is CASSYYGGGEQFF. The CDR3 DNA reads TGTGCCAGCAGTTACTATGGGGGAGGTGAGCAGTTCTTC.

This clonotype was recorded at least ten times. The chain has TRBV5-1 and TRBJ2-3; 11 positions agree with TRBD2. The J segment lost 4 bases and the V segment lost 1 base, leaving 8 bases of the junction unmatched. This CDR3 spans 17 amino acids. The germline V gene encodes CDR1 SGHRS and CDR2 YFSETQ. CDR3 sequence reads: CASSLRATSGISDTQYF. DNA of the CDR3: TGCGCCAGCAGCTTGCGGGCGACTAGCGGGATTTCAGATACGCAGTATTTT.

Many counts were recorded for this clonotype. V gene TRBV20-1 combines with J gene TRBJ2-2, with D tentatively TRBD1 (5 bases). The CDR3 loop spans 16 amino acids. Germline assignment: CDR1 DFQATT and CDR2 SNEGSKA (reference sequence). V lost 0 bases and J 0 bases, leaving 11 bases between the germline ends. The CDR3 DNA is TGCAGTGCTAGAGATCTGAGACAGTCGAACACCGGGGAGCTGTTTTTT. Its protein product is CSARDLRQSNTGELFF.

This clonotype occurred many times. The chain has TRBV7-2 and TRBJ2-7, with TRBD2 matching over 13 bases. Germline V gives CDR1 SGHTA, CDR2 FQGNSA. The CDR3 contains 15 residues. Unmatched junction bases numbered 9, after V lost 5 bases and J lost 8 bases. The CDR3 loop is CASSTGLAGASKQYF. The DNA of the CDR3 is TGTGCCAGCAGCACAGGACTAGCGGGAGCTTCCAAGCAGTACTTC.

There are many counts of this clonotype. The chain couples TRBV10-3 to TRBJ2-5; possible D gene TRBD1, 6 bases. V lost 2 bases, J lost 2 bases, and 6 bases lay in between. The CDR3 is 13 amino acids. CDR1 is ENHRY, CDR2 SYGVKD, per germline. The CDR3 sequence is CAISEGQQETQYF. The CDR3 DNA is TGTGCCATCAGTGAGGGACAGCAAGAGACCCAGTACTTC.

This clonotype appeared many times. The V and J genes are TRBV18 and TRBJ2-7; either TRBD1 or TRBD2 may supply D (5 bases each). The length of the CDR3 is 14 residues. Trimming stripped 0 bases from V and 4 bases from J, with 10 bases between. Germline V gene lookup returns CDR1 KGHSH and CDR2 LQKENI. Here the CDR3 reads CASSPPGPRYEQYF. The CDR3 nucleotides are TGTGCCAGCTCACCACCGGGACCCCGATACGAGCAGTACTTC.

This clonotype was observed at least ten times. Written as DNA, the CDR3 is TGCGCCAGCAGCTATGGGGTGTGGACAGATACGCAGTATTTT. It is translated as CASSYGVWTDTQYF. The gene calls are TRBV5-1 and TRBJ2-3, with D unclear. Germline assignment: CDR1 SGHRS and CDR2 YFSETQ. V lost 3 bases to trimming and J lost 3 bases, with 11 bases between them. There are 14 residues in the CDR3.

This clonotype was observed many times. The chain is built from TRBV7-8 and TRBJ1-3; no definite D call. The CDR3 is 14 amino acids. Germline CDR1 and CDR2: SGHVS and FQNEAQ. Trimming removed 0 bases at V and 4 bases at J, with 7 bases between. Here the CDR3 DNA reads TGTGCCAGCAGCTTAGCGCTAAAGGGAAACACCATATATTTT. Encoded protein: CASSLALKGNTIYF.

This clonotype was observed many times. The chain has TRBV20-1 and TRBJ1-2, with D unclear. The germline V and J ends were trimmed by 6 bases and 12 bases, with 17 bases remaining between them. The germline V gene encodes CDR1 DFQATT and CDR2 SNEGSKA (reference sequence). The length of the CDR3 is 11 residues. The DNA for the CDR3 is TGCAGTGCGTCCCTCCTAGACGGGGACACCTTC. As protein: CSASLLDGDTF.

At least ten counts were recorded for this clonotype. A read error may produce the germline difference seen at one junction end. V is TRBV5-1 and J is TRBJ1-5; maybe TRBD1 (6 bases). The CDR3 is made up of 15 amino acids. Germline CDR1 reads SGHRS; CDR2 reads YFSETQ. CDR3 sequence (DNA): TGCGCCAGCAGCTTGACGACGGGGGGCAAACAGCCCCAGCATTTT. Its protein product is CASSLTTGGKQPQHF.

This clonotype has ten or more counts. The V and J genes are TRBV6-1 and TRBJ1-2, with D tentatively TRBD1 (5 bases). The germline gives CDR1 MNHNS, CDR2 SASEGT. With 1 base removed from V and 5 bases from J, the gap between germline ends came to 14 bases. This CDR3 has 15 amino acids. CDR3 DNA: TGTGCCAGCAGTGAAGAAGTCAGGGCGAAATATGGCTACACCTTC. As protein: CASSEEVRAKYGYTF.

In its sample, this clonotype was seen many times. The chain couples TRBV11-2 to TRBJ1-6, with D maybe TRBD1 (5 bases). This CDR3 has 15 residues. CDR1 is SGHAT, CDR2 FQNNGV, per germline. Trimming stripped 1 base from V and 7 bases from J, with 11 bases between. The CDR3 sequence: CASSLGAGRNSPLHF. CDR3 bases: TGTGCCAGCAGCTTAGGGGCAGGGCGGAATTCACCCCTCCACTTT.

The sample holds a few counts of this clonotype. The J gene is TRBJ2-7, the V gene TRBV20-1; D is unresolved. Trimming pared 3 bases from V and 6 bases from J, leaving 9 bases between. The CDR3 has 11 residues. Germline values: CDR1 DFQATT, CDR2 SNEGSKA (reference sequence). The CDR3 region is CSAREPPEQYF. CDR3 in DNA: TGCAGTGCTAGGGAGCCTCCCGAGCAGTACTTC.

This clonotype was counted ten times or more. The rearrangement uses TRBV28 and TRBJ2-5, with unresolved D. Trimming cost V 7 bases and J 5 bases, with 17 bases left between them. CDR3 length: 14 residues. CDR1 is MDHEN and CDR2 is SYDVKM in the germline V gene. CDR3 region: CASTNTGSEETQYF. The CDR3 region has the DNA TGTGCCAGCACCAACACGGGTTCAGAGGAGACCCAGTACTTC.

This clonotype was counted ten times or more. The chain couples TRBV5-6 to TRBJ2-1; 12 bases match TRBD2. Germline CDR1 and CDR2: SGHDT and YYEEEE. J was trimmed by 8 bases and V by 4 bases; bases with no gene match: 7. The CDR3 totals 15 residues. The CDR3 loop reads CASSPGLAGKDEQFF. In DNA, the CDR3 is TGTGCCAGCAGCCCCGGACTAGCGGGAAAGGATGAGCAGTTCTTC.

The table lists this clonotype with a few counts. The V and J genes are TRBV7-8 and TRBJ2-7; 9 bases align to TRBD2. The CDR3 spans 16 residues. V trimming: 1 base; J trimming: 2 bases; junction bases outside the gene matches: 6. CDR1 and CDR2 (germline): SGHVS, FQNEAQ. The CDR3 region is CASSLGRREGPYEQYV. CDR3 in DNA: TGTGCCAGCAGCTTAGGCCGGCGGGAGGGCCCCTACGAGCAGTACGTC.

This clonotype was seen many times. The chain has TRBV12-3 or TRBV12-4 and TRBJ2-7; 8 nucleotides align to TRBD2. There are 17 residues in the CDR3. The V segment lost 3 bases and the J segment 3 bases; nucleotides outside the gene matches: 13. CDR3 DNA: TGTGCCAGCAGTTTTCTTTCCGGCGGGAGGCCAGACTACGAGCAGTACTTC. Amino acids: CASSFLSGGRPDYEQYF.

This clonotype was seen many times. The V gene is TRBV6-2 or TRBV6-3, the J gene TRBJ2-4, with TRBD1 identical over 10 bases. The CDR3 runs to 13 residues. The germline V gene encodes CDR1 MNHEY and CDR2 SVGEGT. Trimming at V came to 6 bases and at J to 7 bases, leaving 3 bases not matched to a gene. The CDR3 is CASRGQGRNIQYF. DNA of the CDR3: TGTGCCAGCAGGGGACAGGGGAGGAACATTCAGTACTTC.

This clonotype was seen ten or more times. The chain combines TRBV5-5 with TRBJ1-1; D unresolved. Trimming pared 0 bases from V and 8 bases from J, leaving 8 bases between. The CDR3 is made up of 12 amino acids. Germline CDR1 reads SGHKS; CDR2 reads YYEKEE (reference sequence). CDR3 sequence: CASSLDAGEAFF. Written as DNA, the CDR3 is TGTGCCAGCAGCTTGGATGCAGGCGAAGCTTTCTTT.

This rearrangement joins TRBV18 to TRBJ2-7, with D perhaps matching TRBD2 (6 bases). V lost 5 bases to trimming and J lost 4 bases, with 15 bases between them. Germline CDR1 reads KGHSH; CDR2 reads LQKENI. The CDR3 totals 14 residues. CDR3 nucleotide sequence: TGTGCCAGCTCAGCGGGACTCCTCGGGTACGAGCAGTACTTC. The encoded protein is CASSAGLLGYEQYF. The full variable domain, rest sourced from reference TRBV18 and TRBJ2-7, is NAGVMQNPRHLVRRRGQEARLRCSPMKGHSHVYWYRQLPEEGLKFMVYLQKENIIDESGMPKERFSAEFPKEGPSILRIQQVVRGDSAAYFCASSAGLLGYEQYFGPGTRLTVT.

The table lists this clonotype with many counts. V is TRBV7-8 and J is TRBJ1-2; TRBD1 aligns across 7 bases. The germline CDR1 and CDR2 sequences are SGHVS and FQNEAQ. This CDR3 contains 14 residues. The ends lost 5 bases at V and 4 bases at J; junction bases unmatched: 7. This chain's CDR3 is CASSPKAGGYGYTF. The CDR3 DNA follows: TGTGCCAGCAGCCCAAAGGCAGGGGGCTATGGCTACACCTTC.

This clonotype was observed at least ten times. The CDR3 is CSVRETDRKNQPQHF. DNA for the CDR3: TGCAGCGTAAGAGAAACGGACAGGAAAAATCAGCCCCAGCATTTT. V and J are TRBV29-1 and TRBJ1-5; 7 bases agree with TRBD1. The trim removed 6 bases at V and 4 bases at J, leaving 12 bases unmatched. The CDR3 runs 15 residues. Germline assignment: CDR1 SQVTM and CDR2 ANQGSEA.